This TCR beta chain was sequenced for a study of CD8+CD57+ T cells in acquired aplastic anemia. The CDR3 length is 12 residues. The germline V gene encodes CDR1 SQVTM and CDR2 ANQGSEA. Trimming stripped 5 bases from V and 0 bases from J, with 7 bases between. There are many counts of this clonotype. The use of genomic DNA as template underpinned the TCR beta VDJ and CDR3 profiling. In TCRdb, the reads were re-called with MiXCR into one record per CDR3 protein. The repertoire holds just over 450,000 distinct CDR3 sequences, with around 33% as singletons. Patients chosen for sequencing had shown CD8+CD57+ cell expansion by flow cytometry.

The gene calls are TRBV29-1 and TRBJ1-1; no clear D. This sequence was found in a human donor with aplastic anemia. The sequencing input was sorted CD4+, CD8+, or CD8+CD57+ T cells (not recorded which) from PBMCs. CDR3 protein: CSVSTVNTEAFF. As DNA, the CDR3 is TGCAGCGTTAGTACAGTGAACACTGAAGCTTTCTTT.